A single sample gave rise to the 28 T cell receptor beta chains below, sequenced in a study of memory CD4+ T cells and cytomegalovirus serostatus. This table comes from immunoSEQ multiplex PCR, and its TCRdb copy is limited to in-frame clones, with some not included. The sample shows some 50,000 clones, roughly four fifths of them seen only once. The sort gate was single viable CD3+CD4+CD8-CD45RO+ cells for memory CD4+ T cells. Sequencing used memory CD4+ T cells from blood. The receptors stem from an adult in good health and CMV-seronegative.

The rearrangement uses TRBV27 and TRBJ2-2, with D perhaps matching TRBD1 (6 bases). The ends were cut back, 5 bases at V and 5 bases at J, with 12 bases in the middle. CDR3 length: 14 residues. Germline loops: CDR1 MNHEY, CDR2 SMNVEV (reference sequence). CDR3 nucleotide sequence: TGTGCCAGCAGTCCATACAGGGCTACCGGGGAGCTGTTTTTT. Translation gives CASSPYRATGELFF.

This chain uses TRBV11-2 with TRBJ2-1; D not resolved. Germline V gene data show CDR1 as SGHAT and CDR2 as FQNNGV. The CDR3 has 11 amino acids. V was pared by 0 bases and J by 7 bases, with 1 base between. Here the CDR3 reads CASSLENEQFF. DNA for the CDR3: TGTGCCAGCAGCTTAGAGAATGAGCAGTTCTTC.

The rearrangement links TRBV7-6 to TRBJ2-7, with D uncertain. The CDR3 contains 13 residues. V lost 5 bases to trimming and J lost 2 bases, with 10 bases between them. In germline, CDR1 is SGHVS, CDR2 FNYEAQ. CDR3 protein: CASSPGQTYEQYF. CDR3 in DNA: TGTGCCAGCAGCCCGGGCCAAACCTACGAGCAGTACTTC.

This clone has just one count. This chain joins TRBV7-9 and TRBJ1-3, with 9 bases that match TRBD1. Germline loops: CDR1 SEHNR, CDR2 FQNEAQ (reference sequence). This CDR3 comprises 17 residues. The junction had 8 bases not matched to a gene; V was cut back by 5 bases and J by 0 bases. The CDR3: CASSRRDRVTSGNTIYF. As DNA, the CDR3 is TGTGCCAGCAGCCGTCGGGACAGGGTAACCTCTGGAAACACCATATATTTT.

V is TRBV9 and J is TRBJ1-2; D is perhaps TRBD1 (5 bases). The CDR3 runs 14 residues. Germline V gene data show CDR1 as SGDLS and CDR2 as YYNGEE. V was cut by 0 bases and J by 5 bases, with 11 bases left in between. CDR3 coding DNA: TGTGCCAGCAGCGTAGAAGGGGACTTATATGGCTACACCTTC. This gives the protein CASSVEGDLYGYTF.

This clone was detected only once. The rearrangement joins TRBV5-4 to TRBJ2-7; TRBD2 agrees at 7 bases. Looked up from germline, CDR1 is SGHNT and CDR2 is YYREEE (reference sequence). The CDR3 runs 15 residues. Losses at the gene ends were 1 base for V and 3 bases for J; bases not matched to a gene: 7. The CDR3 DNA follows: TGTGCCAGCAGCTTGTCATTTGGCGGGAGCTACGAGCAGTACTTC. Its translation: CASSLSFGGSYEQYF.

The chain combines TRBV9 with TRBJ1-5, with D unresolved. The germline V gene encodes CDR1 SGDLS and CDR2 YYNGEE. V was cut by 4 bases and J by 0 bases, with 11 bases left in between. This CDR3 region has 15 residues. CDR3 nucleotides: TGTGCCAGCAGCCGTTCTTGGGATAGCAATCAGCCCCAGCATTTT. It specifies CASSRSWDSNQPQHF.

V and J are TRBV10-3 and TRBJ1-1; D ambiguous. The CDR3 spans 13 residues. Per the germline V gene, CDR1 is ENHRY and CDR2 is SYGVKD. Deletions cut 3 bases from V and 1 base from J, with 6 bases between. The DNA for the CDR3 is TGTGCCATCAGTGAACTGGGGAACACTGAAGCTTTCTTT. It codes for CAISELGNTEAFF.

The chain recombines TRBV5-5 with TRBJ1-5; tentatively, D is TRBD1 (6 bases). The germline V gene has CDR1 SGHKS and CDR2 YYEKEE (reference sequence). The CDR3 sequence is 15 residues long. V was trimmed by 2 bases and J by 7 bases, leaving 16 bases between them. As DNA, the CDR3 is TGTGCCAGCAGCTTACAACAGGGTTTTGGGCAGCCCCAGCATTTT. Protein sequence: CASSLQQGFGQPQHF.

This clone is categorized as medium-sized. The chain links TRBV29-1 to TRBJ1-2; TRBD1 is a possible D gene (5 bases). The V and J ends lost 4 bases and 2 bases respectively, with 5 bases between them. Germline V gene lookup returns CDR1 SQVTM and CDR2 ANQGSEA. This CDR3 has 11 amino acids. CDR3 DNA sequence: TGCAGCGTTGGACAGAACTATGGCTACACCTTC. Amino acid sequence: CSVGQNYGYTF. Together with reference TRBV29-1 and TRBJ1-2, the CDR3 gives the full variable domain: SAVISQKPSRDICQRGTSLTIQCQVDSQVTMMFWYRQQPGQSLTLIATANQGSEATYESGFVIDKFPISRPNLTFSTLTVSNMSPEDSSIYLCSVGQNYGYTFGSGTRLTVV.

The chain recombines TRBV11-3 with TRBJ2-7; 7 nucleotides align to TRBD2. The CDR3 extends over 14 amino acids. J was trimmed by 1 base and V by 5 bases; bases with no gene match: 5. The germline CDR1 and CDR2 sequences are SGHNT and YENEEA. The DNA of the CDR3 is TGTGCCAGCAGCAACGGGGGGACTTCCTACGAGCAGTACTTC. Its protein product is CASSNGGTSYEQYF.

V gene TRBV5-6 combines with J gene TRBJ2-4; D is possibly TRBD1 or TRBD2 (5 bases each). The V and J ends lost 4 bases and 7 bases respectively, with 21 bases between them. Germline lookup yields CDR1 SGHDT and CDR2 YYEEEE. CDR3 length: 16 amino acids. CDR3 DNA: TGTGCCAGCAGCGCCGGGACCCTACGGTTTGGTAACATTCAGTACTTC. Encoded protein: CASSAGTLRFGNIQYF. Together with reference TRBV5-6 and TRBJ2-4, the CDR3 gives the full variable domain: DAGVTQSPTHLIKTRGQQVTLRCSPKSGHDTVSWYQQALGQGPQFIFQYYEEEERQRGNFPDRFSGHQFPNYSSELNVNALLLGDSALYLCASSAGTLRFGNIQYFGAGTRLSVL.

The chain carries TRBV7-2 and TRBJ1-2; D gene unclear. The CDR3 covers 15 residues. V lost 0 bases, J lost 0 bases, and 8 bases lay in between. From germline, CDR1 is SGHTA and CDR2 FQGNSA. The chain's CDR3 is CASSLAPAANYGYTF. The CDR3 nucleotides read TGTGCCAGCAGCTTAGCGCCGGCAGCTAACTATGGCTACACCTTC.

The chain has TRBV6-6 and TRBJ2-7; 8 positions agree with TRBD1. The CDR3 spans 13 residues. In germline, CDR1 is MNHNY, CDR2 SVGAGI (reference sequence). V gave up 4 bases and J gave up 6 bases; unmatched junction bases: 5. The CDR3 is CASSSDRVGEQYF. The CDR3 nucleotides are TGTGCCAGCAGTTCGGACAGGGTAGGCGAGCAGTACTTC.

The CDR3 DNA reads as TGTGCCAGCAGTGTATACAGCCACACTGAAGCTTTCTTT. It is translated as CASSVYSHTEAFF. The chain has TRBV25-1 and TRBJ1-1; no clear D gene. Trimming shortened V by 4 bases and J by 3 bases, and 9 bases separated the two germline ends. Germline lookup yields CDR1 MGHDK and CDR2 SYGVNS. The CDR3 is 13 amino acids. The whole variable domain, remainder taken from reference TRBV25-1 and TRBJ1-1, is EADIYQTPRYLVIGTGKKITLECSQTMGHDKMYWYQQDPGMELHLIHYSYGVNSTEKGDLSSESTVSRIRTEHFPLTLESARPSHTSQYLCASSVYSHTEAFFGQGTRLTVV.

The V gene is TRBV7-9, the J gene TRBJ2-3, with 9 bases fitting TRBD1. The CDR3 is 16 residues long. The germline V gene has CDR1 SEHNR and CDR2 FQNEAQ (reference sequence). After removal of 7 bases from V and 2 bases from J, the junction contained 10 bases not matched to a gene. This CDR3 is CASTRPGQGFTDTQYF. The CDR3 nucleotides read TGTGCCAGCACCCGCCCGGGACAGGGATTCACAGATACGCAGTATTTT.

This chain connects TRBV28 to TRBJ1-5, with D perhaps matching TRBD1 (6 bases). This CDR3 spans 17 amino acids. Germline values: CDR1 MDHEN, CDR2 SYDVKM. Trimming shortened V by 3 bases and J by 7 bases, and 22 bases separated the two germline ends. The CDR3 region has the DNA TGTGCCAGCAGTTTCAGACAGGTCCGCCGCCTTCAGCAGCCCCAGCATTTT. Protein: CASSFRQVRRLQQPQHF.

V gene TRBV28 combines with J gene TRBJ1-2; 10 positions match TRBD1. The germline V gene has CDR1 MDHEN and CDR2 SYDVKM. The CDR3 extends over 18 amino acids. V dropped 7 bases and J dropped 5; count of bases not matched to a gene: 19. CDR3 nucleotide sequence: TGTGCCAGCAACCCCTTTACCCCCGGGACAGGGGTCGGGTATGGCTACACCTTC. This encodes CASNPFTPGTGVGYGYTF.

This chain connects TRBV18 to TRBJ2-4; weak D call: TRBD1 (6 bases). With 6 bases removed from V and 0 bases from J, the gap between germline ends came to 12 bases. This CDR3 contains 15 residues. Germline V gene lookup returns CDR1 KGHSH and CDR2 LQKENI. CDR3 DNA sequence: TGTGCCAGCTCGCTACAGGGTCAAGCCAAAAACATTCAGTACTTC. This translates into CASSLQGQAKNIQYF.

The chain has TRBV5-1 and TRBJ1-6, with 9 bases identical to TRBD1. The germline V gene has CDR1 SGHRS and CDR2 YFSETQ. The CDR3 contains 17 residues. With V trimmed by 4 bases and J by 0 bases, 5 bases remained unmatched. This chain's CDR3 is CASSRQGVSSYNSPLHF. The CDR3 nucleotides are TGCGCCAGCAGCCGACAGGGGGTGAGCTCCTATAATTCACCCCTCCACTTT. Together with reference TRBV5-1 and TRBJ1-6, the CDR3 gives the full variable domain: KAGVTQTPRYLIKTRGQQVTLSCSPISGHRSVSWYQQTPGQGLQFLFEYFSETQRNKGNFPGRFSGRQFSNSRSEMNVSTLELGDSALYLCASSRQGVSSYNSPLHFGNGTRLTVT.

The CDR3, as DNA: TGTGCCAGTAGTAATAGCGGGAGGGCCAGCAATGAGCAGTTCTTC. Translation: CASSNSGRASNEQFF. This chain connects TRBV19 to TRBJ2-1, with 11 bases aligning to TRBD2. The V gene end was trimmed by 4 bases and the J gene end by 6 bases; junction bases not matched to a gene: 5. Germline loops: CDR1 LNHDA, CDR2 SQIVND (reference sequence). The CDR3 sequence is 15 residues long.

The chain carries TRBV10-1 and TRBJ2-1; 14 bases align to TRBD2. This CDR3 is 16 amino acids long. V gave up 5 bases and J gave up 6 bases; unmatched junction bases: 6. The germline V gene encodes CDR1 WNHNN and CDR2 SYGVQD (reference sequence). DNA for the CDR3: TGCGCCAGCAGTATCGCGGGACTAGCGGGGGTCAATGAGCAGTTCTTC. It yields the protein CASSIAGLAGVNEQFF.

The rearrangement joins TRBV2 to TRBJ2-1; the match to TRBD2 covers 7 bases. The V segment lost 7 bases and the J segment 4 bases; nucleotides outside the gene matches: 10. There are 15 residues in the CDR3. Germline CDR1 and CDR2: SNHLY and FYNNEI. DNA of the CDR3: TGTGCCAGCACCCGGGGGGTAGCGGCGTACAATGAGCAGTTCTTC. Translation gives CASTRGVAAYNEQFF.

This chain joins TRBV7-9 and TRBJ2-3; 10 bases fit TRBD2. The CDR3 contains 12 residues. The trim removed 5 bases at V and 11 bases at J, leaving 4 bases unmatched. The germline V gene encodes CDR1 SEHNR and CDR2 FQNEAQ (reference sequence). CDR3 nucleotide sequence: TGTGCCAGCAGCGAGGGACTAGCGTTGCAGTATTTT. Protein product: CASSEGLALQYF. Variable domain in full (rest from reference TRBV7-9 and TRBJ2-3): DTGVSQNPRHKITKRGQNVTFRCDPISEHNRLYWYRQTLGQGPEFLTYFQNEAQLEKSRLLSDRFSAERPKGSFSTLEIQRTEQGDSAMYLCASSEGLALQYFGPGTRLTVL.

The chain links TRBV6-1 to TRBJ2-7, with a weak D call TRBD1 (6 bases). The V end was cut by 4 bases, the J end by 6 bases, with 16 bases between. Germline CDR1 is MNHNS and CDR2 is SASEGT. CDR3 length equals 14 residues. The chain's CDR3 is CASSAYRETGEQYF. Written as DNA, the CDR3 is TGTGCCAGCAGTGCCTACAGGGAGACGGGCGAGCAGTACTTC.

Only a few counts were recorded for this clone. The genes are TRBV28 and TRBJ1-5; D ambiguous. Germline CDR1 MDHEN, CDR2 SYDVKM. The germline V and J ends were trimmed by 6 bases and 5 bases, with 20 bases remaining between them. This CDR3 is built from 16 residues. Here the CDR3 DNA reads TGTGCCAGCAGCTCCCCGGAGGCCTACCCGGATCAGCCCCAGCATTTT. Its translation is CASSSPEAYPDQPQHF.

This sequence joins TRBV2 and TRBJ2-7; weak D call: TRBD2 (5 bases). Trimming removed 2 bases at V and 0 bases at J, with 14 bases between. This CDR3 contains 16 residues. Germline values: CDR1 SNHLY, CDR2 FYNNEI. The CDR3 nucleotides are TGTGCCAGCAGTGAACGGCGGGCGAAGAGCTCCTACGAGCAGTACTTC. Protein: CASSERRAKSSYEQYF.

The J gene is TRBJ1-5, the V gene TRBV7-9; TRBD1 aligns across 9 bases. Germline V gene sequence: CDR1 SEHNR, CDR2 FQNEAQ (reference sequence). The trim removed 5 bases at V and 5 bases at J, leaving 13 bases unmatched. This CDR3 has 17 residues. The CDR3 nucleotides read TGTGCCAGCAGCCCCTACAACACCCGGACAGGGGATCAGCCCCAGCATTTT. It yields the protein CASSPYNTRTGDQPQHF.